This is a list of T cell receptor beta chains from one sample in a study of shared clonotypes between healthy human individuals. Here immunoSEQ multiplex PCR was the method, and the copy in TCRdb shows in-frame clones only, minus some. The sample comprises approximately 700,000 clones, roughly 73% of which are singletons, and around 1.8% rests with the top ten. The sample comprised memory CD4+ T cells sorted from blood. These receptors all come from a young woman in good health. Each CDR3 is given with its conserved first and last residue. The D gene is left open where the match is weak. Only some rows state a clone size, as once, few, many or a class for expanded clones.

j_call d_call clone_size v_call cdr3_aa cdr3_nt
TRBJ2-7 NA NA TRBV15 CATQQAQGSYEQYF TGTGCCACCCAGCAGGCCCAGGGATCCTACGAGCAGTACTTC
TRBJ2-3 NA NA TRBV28 CASSQPRWVWDTQYF TGTGCCAGCAGCCAGCCCCGGTGGGTTTGGGATACGCAGTATTTT
TRBJ2-1 NA NA TRBV5-4 CASSQRDFPYNEQFF TGTGCCAGCAGCCAACGGGACTTCCCTTACAATGAGCAGTTCTTC
TRBJ2-7 TRBD2 NA TRBV28 CASTLAGGPYEQYF TGTGCCAGCACCTTAGCGGGAGGACCCTACGAGCAGTACTTC
TRBJ1-3 NA NA TRBV11-2 CASSTTGVNSGNTIYF TGTGCCAGCAGCACGACAGGAGTCAACTCTGGAAACACCATATATTTT
TRBJ1-2 NA NA TRBV6-6 CASTLGDTDYGYTF TGTGCCAGCACCTTGGGGGACACCGACTATGGCTACACCTTC
TRBJ1-1 NA NA TRBV5-1 CASSSDRRQNTEAFF TGCGCCAGCAGCTCTGACAGGAGACAGAACACTGAAGCTTTCTTT
TRBJ2-5 NA NA TRBV25-1 CASGGAAQETQYF TGTGCCAGCGGTGGGGCGGCCCAAGAGACCCAGTACTTC
TRBJ1-1 NA once TRBV6-1 CASSERWNTEAFF TGTGCCAGCAGTGAGCGATGGAACACTGAAGCTTTCTTT
TRBJ1-2 NA NA TRBV10-2 CASAGADYGYTF TGCGCCAGCGCAGGCGCAGACTATGGCTACACCTTC
TRBJ2-1 NA NA TRBV4-1 CASSGIRNEQFF TGCGCCAGCTCGGGGATTCGGAATGAGCAGTTCTTC
TRBJ1-5 NA NA TRBV6-1 CASSGSGYNQPQHF TGTGCCAGCAGTGGGTCCGGTTACAATCAGCCCCAGCATTTT
TRBJ1-1 NA NA TRBV11-3 CASSPKGTGIEAFF TGTGCCAGCAGCCCCAAGGGGACCGGGATTGAAGCTTTCTTT
TRBJ1-4 NA NA TRBV30 CAWSPPQLTGKLFF TGTGCCTGGAGCCCGCCGCAATTGACTGGAAAACTGTTTTTT
TRBJ2-1 NA NA TRBV7-9 CASSLGGDSYNEQFF TGTGCCAGCAGCTTGGGCGGGGACTCCTACAATGAGCAGTTCTTC
TRBJ1-4 NA NA TRBV29-1 CSVGSGTREKLFF TGCAGCGTTGGCTCGGGGACTCGTGAAAAACTGTTTTTT
TRBJ2-3 TRBD1 NA TRBV2 CASSEVWTGGDTQYF TGTGCCAGCAGTGAAGTGTGGACAGGGGGAGATACGCAGTATTTT
TRBJ2-2 NA NA TRBV6-4 CASSDSARTGTGELFF TGTGCCAGCAGTGACTCCGCCCGGACTGGAACCGGGGAGCTGTTTTTT
TRBJ1-1 NA many TRBV27 CASRRNTEAFF TGTGCCAGCCGCAGGAACACTGAAGCTTTCTTT
TRBJ1-5 NA many TRBV19 CASSLGTHRQPQHF TGTGCCAGTAGTCTGGGGACCCACCGCCAGCCCCAGCATTTT
TRBJ2-5 TRBD2 few TRBV25-1 CASSPGTREEETQYF TGTGCCAGCAGCCCCGGGACTAGAGAAGAAGAGACCCAGTACTTC
TRBJ2-7 TRBD1 NA TRBV20-1 CSADRGREQYF TGCAGTGCTGACAGGGGGCGCGAGCAGTACTTC
TRBJ1-3 NA NA TRBV7-6 CASSLADNGSGNTIYF TGTGCCAGCAGCTTGGCGGACAACGGCTCTGGAAACACCATATATTTT
TRBJ2-7 TRBD1 NA TRBV7-8 CASSPRTGGYEQYF TGTGCCAGCAGCCCCAGGACAGGGGGATACGAGCAGTACTTC
TRBJ2-7 TRBD2 NA TRBV4-1 CASSRATSGIYEQYF TGCGCCAGCAGCCGAGCGACTAGCGGTATCTACGAGCAGTACTTC
TRBJ1-2 NA once TRBV5-4 CASRLQGGYGYTF TGTGCCAGCAGATTACAGGGAGGCTATGGCTACACCTTC
TRBJ1-2 NA few TRBV29-1 CSVGSEYGYTF TGCAGCGTTGGATCAGAGTATGGCTACACCTTC
TRBJ1-4 TRBD1 few TRBV19 CASRQGQREKLFF TGTGCCAGTCGACAGGGGCAGAGGGAAAAACTGTTTTTT
TRBJ1-1 NA NA TRBV5-1 CASSLRTGRLMNTEAFF TGCGCCAGCAGCTTGCGTACGGGGAGACTGATGAACACTGAAGCTTTCTTT
TRBJ2-2 NA NA TRBV5-1 CASSITGKAGELFF TGCGCCAGCAGCATCACAGGGAAGGCCGGGGAGCTGTTTTTT
TRBJ1-5 NA once TRBV7-7 CASSPTPGRPGDQPQHF TGTGCCAGCAGCCCAACCCCGGGACGCCCGGGGGATCAGCCCCAGCATTTT
TRBJ2-5 TRBD2 NA TRBV6-6 CASSDLAGGQETQYF TGTGCCAGCAGTGACCTAGCGGGAGGGCAAGAGACCCAGTACTTC
TRBJ2-1 NA few TRBV11-3 CASSHLEVASGEQFF TGTGCCAGCAGCCACCTGGAGGTAGCTTCCGGAGAGCAGTTCTTC
TRBJ2-7 TRBD2 few TRBV4-1 CASSPSGGLAEEEQYF TGCGCCAGCAGCCCGTCGGGGGGACTAGCGGAGGAGGAGCAGTACTTC
TRBJ2-5 NA NA TRBV2 CASSSSGKSQETQYF TGTGCCAGCAGTTCGAGCGGAAAGTCTCAAGAGACCCAGTACTTC
TRBJ2-5 NA few TRBV27 CASSPGQNWETQYF TGTGCCAGCAGTCCGGGCCAGAATTGGGAGACCCAGTACTTC
TRBJ2-7 TRBD2 NA TRBV9 CASSVAASGSREQYF TGTGCCAGCAGCGTAGCTGCCAGCGGGAGCCGCGAGCAGTACTTC
TRBJ1-2 NA NA TRBV5-6 CASSLQGSGYTF TGTGCCAGCAGCTTACAGGGATCTGGCTACACCTTC
TRBJ1-2 NA NA TRBV10-2 CASSDYGGNYGYTF TGCGCCAGCAGTGATTATGGGGGAAACTATGGCTACACCTTC
TRBJ2-1 TRBD2 many TRBV2 CASSEPTSGRNEQFF TGTGCCAGCAGTGAGCCGACTAGCGGGAGGAATGAGCAGTTCTTC
TRBJ1-1 TRBD1 NA TRBV27 CASSLSRGQGAPEAFF TGTGCCAGCAGTTTATCGAGGGGACAGGGGGCCCCAGAAGCTTTCTTT
TRBJ2-1 TRBD2 once TRBV19 CAIATSVNNEQFF TGTGCCATAGCGACTAGCGTAAACAATGAGCAGTTCTTC
TRBJ1-3 NA NA TRBV14 CASSQGGSGNTIYF TGTGCCAGCAGCCAAGGAGGCTCCGGAAACACCATATATTTT
TRBJ2-3 TRBD1 once TRBV5-1 CASSTGQGGGDTQYF TGCGCCAGCAGCACAGGACAGGGCGGCGGAGATACGCAGTATTTT
TRBJ2-3 NA NA TRBV28 CASSSPSTHTDTQYF TGTGCCAGCAGTTCCCCATCAACGCACACAGATACGCAGTATTTT
TRBJ1-1 NA few TRBV14 CASSQGPTWFLNTEAFF TGTGCCAGCAGCCAAGGACCGACCTGGTTTCTGAACACTGAAGCTTTCTTT
TRBJ2-7 NA NA TRBV14 CASSLTGRTYEQYF TGTGCCAGCAGCCTGACAGGTAGAACCTACGAGCAGTACTTC
TRBJ2-7 NA NA TRBV14 CASSQGPPLAGDEQYF TGTGCCAGCAGCCAAGGACCCCCCCTGGCGGGCGACGAGCAGTACTTC
TRBJ1-2 NA NA TRBV7-8 CASSLAPGYPSDYGYTF TGTGCCAGCAGCTTAGCTCCAGGGTACCCTTCTGACTATGGCTACACCTTC
TRBJ1-2 TRBD1 NA TRBV18 CASSLPGQENYGYTF TGTGCCAGCTCACTACCGGGACAGGAAAACTATGGCTACACCTTC
TRBJ2-2 NA NA TRBV11-2 CASSFPSATEINTGELFF TGTGCCAGCAGCTTCCCTAGTGCGACAGAAATAAACACCGGGGAGCTGTTTTTT
TRBJ2-2 NA NA TRBV7-8 CASSLTVFWGQLNTGELFF TGTGCCAGCAGCTTAACGGTTTTTTGGGGACAACTTAACACCGGGGAGCTGTTTTTT
TRBJ1-5 TRBD1 NA TRBV4-1 CASSRTGQGDQPQHF TGCGCCAGCAGCCGGACGGGACAGGGTGATCAGCCCCAGCATTTT
TRBJ2-1 NA once TRBV5-1 CASSLRTEQFF TGCGCCAGCAGCTTGCGGACAGAGCAGTTCTTC
TRBJ2-7 NA NA TRBV2 CASTSELGSYEQYF TGTGCCAGCACTTCCGAGCTTGGGTCCTACGAGCAGTACTTC